This T cell receptor beta chain emerged from a study of vaccination and CD4 T cells after COVID-19. Background on the study: Investigators stimulated cells with overlapping spike peptides drawn from SARS-CoV-2, HCoV-NL63, HCoV-OC43 and HCoV-229E.

This clonotype was seen only a few times. The target antigen is unknown. This CDR3 is 15 amino acids long. CDR1 is MDHEN, CDR2 SYDVKM, per germline. The V gene lost 6 bases and the J gene lost 6 bases, with 15 bases spanning the gap. Time point described: late sampling 161 to 241 days after vaccination in three convalescent patients. Treatment defined: approximately nine-day PBMC culture with coronavirus spike peptide pools or control peptides (ViraFEST assay). Cultures used a few million PBMCs per well, roughly 9.8 IU/ml IL-2 and around 9.2 ug/ml peptides. Sequencing of the DNA from cultured CD4+ T cells was carried out with the Oncomine TCR Beta short-read assay. TCRdb reprocessed the PCR reads with MiXCR, giving one entry per CDR3 protein. Here the sample spans fewer than 25,000 distinct CDR3 sequences, roughly 29% being singletons.

The sample was CD4+ T cells from blood, cultured in vitro, taken about 7 months after SARS-CoV-2 vaccination. This receptor was identified in a human donor who had recovered from COVID-19. V gene TRBV28 combines with J gene TRBJ1-6, with D perhaps matching TRBD1 (5 bases). The CDR3 bases are TGTGCCAGCAGGCTCCCGGGGGAGGCTAATTCACCCCTCCACTTT. This encodes CASRLPGEANSPLHF.